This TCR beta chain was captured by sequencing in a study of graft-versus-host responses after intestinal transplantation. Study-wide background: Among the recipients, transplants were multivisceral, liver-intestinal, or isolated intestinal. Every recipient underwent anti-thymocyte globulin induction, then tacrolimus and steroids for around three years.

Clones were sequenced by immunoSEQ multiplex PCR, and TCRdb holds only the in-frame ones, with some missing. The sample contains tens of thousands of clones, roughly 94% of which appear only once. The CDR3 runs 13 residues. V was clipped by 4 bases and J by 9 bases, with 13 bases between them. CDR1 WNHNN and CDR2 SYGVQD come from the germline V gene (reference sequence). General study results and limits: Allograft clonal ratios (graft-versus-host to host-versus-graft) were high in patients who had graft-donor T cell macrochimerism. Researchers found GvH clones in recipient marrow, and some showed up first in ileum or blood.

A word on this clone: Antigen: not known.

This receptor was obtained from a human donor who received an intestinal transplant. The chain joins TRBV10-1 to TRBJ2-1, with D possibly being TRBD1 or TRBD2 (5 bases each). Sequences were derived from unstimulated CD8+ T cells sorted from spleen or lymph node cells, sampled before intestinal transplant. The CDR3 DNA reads TGCGCCAGCAGTGTTCGAGGGGCGGGTGAGCAGTTCTTC. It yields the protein CASSVRGAGEQFF.